The 12 T cell receptor beta chains reported below all come from one sample, sequenced in a study of T cell repertoires in cytomegalovirus infection (dated by TCRdb to the late 2010s). Reads for this sample came from an Illumina HiSeq 1500. The public reads were reprocessed in TCRdb via fastp at Q25 and MiXCR, keeping in-frame beta chains. For every CDR3 protein sequence, its rows merge into one entry that carries the most common genes and DNA. Here the sample has 100,000 to 150,000 distinct CDR3 sequences; more than 7% occur a single time. The biggest ten clones account for around a tenth of the sample. Sequencing was performed on PBMCs. The receptors were gathered from a human donor in good health (CMV status not recorded). Some clones in this sample may be carry-over from other donors' samples.

This clonotype was seen repeatedly, ten times or more. The junction does not match germline at one end; this may be a read error. The chain uses TRBV6-1 and TRBJ2-1; 8 positions match TRBD2. The CDR3 runs 13 residues. CDR1 is MNHNS and CDR2 is SASEGT in the germline V gene. The CDR3 sequence is CASIYGTSRIRIF. The CDR3 DNA follows: TGTGCCAGCATCTATGGGACTAGTAGGATACGGATCTTC.

This clonotype was picked up many times. The chain recombines TRBV14 with TRBJ2-7, with D uncertain. V was shortened by 4 bases and J by 2 bases, with 6 bases between the two germline ends. The CDR3 length is 12 residues. Germline assignment: CDR1 SGHDN and CDR2 FVKESK. The CDR3 loop reads CASSPTPYEQYF. CDR3 nucleotide sequence: TGTGCCAGCAGCCCTACACCCTACGAGCAGTACTTC.

This clonotype occurred many times. The chain joins TRBV7-9 to TRBJ2-1; D may correspond to TRBD1 or TRBD2 (5 bases each). Trimming shortened V by 4 bases and J by 6 bases, and 22 bases separated the two germline ends. CDR1 and CDR2 (germline): SEHNR, FQNEAQ (reference sequence). The CDR3 extends over 17 amino acids. The CDR3 spells CASSSHAGTNPFNEQFF. The DNA for the CDR3 is TGTGCCAGCAGCTCTCATGCCGGGACGAATCCTTTCAATGAGCAGTTCTTC.

V gene TRBV7-2 combines with J gene TRBJ2-2; D remains ambiguous. V lost 5 bases to trimming and J lost 9 bases, with 16 bases between them. The CDR3 has 14 amino acids. Looked up from germline, CDR1 is SGHTA and CDR2 is FQGNSA. The CDR3: CASSPAGPPRELFF. The CDR3 bases are TGTGCCAGCAGCCCGGCCGGGCCCCCCCGGGAGCTGTTTTTT.

The rearrangement joins TRBV2 to TRBJ2-1, with TRBD1 as a possible D gene (6 bases). Trimming took 7 bases from V and 6 from J, leaving 13 bases between them. The CDR3 spans 13 residues. Germline loops: CDR1 SNHLY, CDR2 FYNNEI. CDR3 protein: CASKGQTGNEQFF. The CDR3 bases are TGTGCCAGCAAGGGTCAGACAGGCAATGAGCAGTTCTTC.

The chain uses TRBV7-8 and TRBJ2-5; 10 nucleotides agree with TRBD1. The germline CDR1 and CDR2 sequences are SGHVS and FQNEAQ. This CDR3 has 15 amino acids. V lost 5 bases, J lost 4 bases, and 7 bases stayed unmatched. CDR3 sequence reads: CASSARTGGRETQYF. In nucleotides, the CDR3 is TGTGCCAGCAGCGCAAGGACAGGGGGTAGAGAGACCCAGTACTTC. Full variable domain (missing parts from reference TRBV7-8 and TRBJ2-5): GAGVSQSPRYKVAKRGQDVALRCDPISGHVSLFWYQQALGQGPEFLTYFQNEAQLDKSGLPSDRFFAERPEGSVSTLKIQRTQQEDSAVYLCASSARTGGRETQYFGPGTRLLVL.

This clonotype was detected many times. This rearrangement joins TRBV7-2 to TRBJ2-7; TRBD1 is a possible D gene (5 bases). The CDR3 is 13 amino acids. Trimming cost V 3 bases and J 2 bases, with 8 bases left between them. The germline V gene encodes CDR1 SGHTA and CDR2 FQGNSA. For the CDR3, the DNA is TGTGCCAGCAGCTTCGGACATCCCTACGAGCAGTACTTC. This encodes CASSFGHPYEQYF.

This clonotype was found many times. The rearrangement joins TRBV28 to TRBJ1-5; the D is unclear. CDR1 is MDHEN and CDR2 is SYDVKM in the germline V gene. This CDR3 contains 12 residues. V was pared by 6 bases and J by 1 base, with 4 bases between. CDR3 in amino acids: CASRESNQPQHF. The CDR3, as DNA: TGTGCCAGCAGAGAGAGCAATCAGCCCCAGCATTTT.

This chain uses TRBV5-5 with TRBJ2-2; maybe TRBD2 (5 bases). With 6 bases removed from V and 1 base from J, the gap between germline ends came to 16 bases. The CDR3 length is 16 residues. Germline V gives CDR1 SGHKS, CDR2 YYEKEE (reference sequence). In DNA, the CDR3 is TGTGCCAGCATCCTGAGGGCGGAACGGAACACCGGGGAGCTGTTTTTT. Translating it yields CASILRAERNTGELFF. The whole variable domain, filled in from reference TRBV5-5 and TRBJ2-2, reads DAGVTQSPTHLIKTRGQQVTLRCSPISGHKSVSWYQQVLGQGPQFIFQYYEKEERGRGNFPDRFSARQFPNYSSELNVNALLLGDSALYLCASILRAERNTGELFFGEGSRLTVL.

This clonotype was found many times. V usage is TRBV18 and J usage is TRBJ1-1; D is unclear. Looked up from germline, CDR1 is KGHSH and CDR2 is LQKENI. V lost 2 bases to trimming and J lost 4 bases, with 8 bases between them. The CDR3 runs to 13 residues. The CDR3 sequence is CASSPEGVTEAFF. The CDR3 DNA reads as TGTGCCAGCTCACCAGAGGGTGTCACTGAAGCTTTCTTT.

This clonotype was counted at least ten times. The chain combines TRBV12-3 or TRBV12-4 with TRBJ2-7; D gene unclear. This CDR3 has 14 amino acids. Trimming removed 5 bases at V and 0 bases at J, with 11 bases between. CDR3 protein: CASSPGLTSYEQYF. The CDR3 coding sequence is TGTGCCAGCAGTCCAGGTCTTACCTCCTACGAGCAGTACTTC.

This clonotype was picked up many times. The rearrangement uses TRBV5-4 and TRBJ2-6; 10 nucleotides line up with TRBD1. From germline, CDR1 is SGHNT and CDR2 YYREEE (reference sequence). V lost 4 bases to trimming and J lost 0 bases; unmatched junction nucleotides: 4. There are 17 residues in the CDR3. The CDR3 nucleotides are TGTGCCAGCAGCGGGGGACAGGGGAGCTCTGGGGCCAACGTCCTGACTTTC. This encodes CASSGGQGSSGANVLTF.